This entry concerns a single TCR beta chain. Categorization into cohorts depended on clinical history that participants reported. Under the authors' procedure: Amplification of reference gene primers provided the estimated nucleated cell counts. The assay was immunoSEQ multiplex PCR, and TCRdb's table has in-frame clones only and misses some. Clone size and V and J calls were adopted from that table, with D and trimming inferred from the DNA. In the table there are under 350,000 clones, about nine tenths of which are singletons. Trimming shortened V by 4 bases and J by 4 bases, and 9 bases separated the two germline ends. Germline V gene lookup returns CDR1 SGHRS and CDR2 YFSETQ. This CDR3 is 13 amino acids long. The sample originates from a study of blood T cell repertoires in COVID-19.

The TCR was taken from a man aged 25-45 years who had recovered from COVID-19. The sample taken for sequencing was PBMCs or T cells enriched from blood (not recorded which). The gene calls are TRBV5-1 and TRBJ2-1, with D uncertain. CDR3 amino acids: CASSAREYNEQFF. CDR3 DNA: TGCGCCAGCAGCGCCCGAGAGTACAATGAGCAGTTCTTC.